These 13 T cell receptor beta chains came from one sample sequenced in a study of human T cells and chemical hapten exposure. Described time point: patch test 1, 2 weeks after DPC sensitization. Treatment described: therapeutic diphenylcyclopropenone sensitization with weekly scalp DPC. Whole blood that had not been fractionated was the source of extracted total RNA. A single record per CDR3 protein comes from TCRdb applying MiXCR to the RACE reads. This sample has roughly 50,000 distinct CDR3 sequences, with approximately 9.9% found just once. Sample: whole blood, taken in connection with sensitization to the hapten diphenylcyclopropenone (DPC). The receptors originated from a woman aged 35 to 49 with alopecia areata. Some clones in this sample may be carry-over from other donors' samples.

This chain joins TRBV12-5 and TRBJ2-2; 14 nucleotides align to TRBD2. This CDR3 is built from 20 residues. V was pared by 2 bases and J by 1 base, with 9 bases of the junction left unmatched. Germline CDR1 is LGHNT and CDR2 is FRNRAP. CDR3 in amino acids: CASGLPGLAGAPVNTGELFF. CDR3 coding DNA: TGTGCTAGTGGTTTGCCGGGACTAGCGGGGGCACCGGTGAACACCGGGGAGCTGTTTTTT.

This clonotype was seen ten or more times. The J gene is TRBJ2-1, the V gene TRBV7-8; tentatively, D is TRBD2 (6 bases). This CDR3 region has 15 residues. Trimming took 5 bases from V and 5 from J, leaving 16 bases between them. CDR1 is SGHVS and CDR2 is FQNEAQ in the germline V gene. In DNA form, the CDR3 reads TGTGCCAGCAGCCCGCGGACTAATGACAACAATGAGCAGTTCTTC. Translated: CASSPRTNDNNEQFF.

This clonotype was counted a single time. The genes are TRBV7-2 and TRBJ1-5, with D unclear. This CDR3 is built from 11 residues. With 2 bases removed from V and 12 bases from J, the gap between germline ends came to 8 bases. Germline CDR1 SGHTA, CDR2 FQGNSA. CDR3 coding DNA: TGTGCCAGCAGCTTACATAGCGGCCAGCATTTT. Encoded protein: CASSLHSGQHF.

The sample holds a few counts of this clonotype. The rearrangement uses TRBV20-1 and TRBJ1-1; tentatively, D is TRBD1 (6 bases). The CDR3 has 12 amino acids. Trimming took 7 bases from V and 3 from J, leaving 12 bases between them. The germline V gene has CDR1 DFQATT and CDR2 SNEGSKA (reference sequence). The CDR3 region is CSVEGGDTEAFF. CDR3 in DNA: TGCAGTGTAGAGGGGGGGGACACTGAAGCTTTCTTT.

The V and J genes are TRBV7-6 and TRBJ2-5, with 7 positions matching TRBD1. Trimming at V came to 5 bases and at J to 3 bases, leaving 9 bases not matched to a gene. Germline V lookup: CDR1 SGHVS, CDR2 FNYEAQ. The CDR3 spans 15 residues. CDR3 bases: TGTGCCAGCAGCCCCCCCCGGGACAGCGAAGAGACCCAGTACTTC. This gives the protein CASSPPRDSEETQYF. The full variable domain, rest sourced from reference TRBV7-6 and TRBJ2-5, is GAGVSQSPRYKVTKRGQDVALRCDPISGHVSLYWYRQALGQGPEFLTYFNYEAQQDKSGLPNDRFSAERPEGSISTLTIQRTEQRDSAMYRCASSPPRDSEETQYFGPGTRLLVL.

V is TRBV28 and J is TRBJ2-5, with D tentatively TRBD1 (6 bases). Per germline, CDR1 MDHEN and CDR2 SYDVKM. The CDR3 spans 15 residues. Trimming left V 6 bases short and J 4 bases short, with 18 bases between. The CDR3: CASSNPDWGRETQYF. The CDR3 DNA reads TGTGCCAGCAGCAACCCGGACTGGGGGCGAGAGACCCAGTACTTC. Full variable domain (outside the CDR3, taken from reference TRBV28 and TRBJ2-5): DVKVTQSSRYLVKRTGEKVFLECVQDMDHENMFWYRQDPGLGLRLIYFSYDVKMKEKGDIPEGYSVSREKKERFSLILESASTNQTSMYLCASSNPDWGRETQYFGPGTRLLVL.

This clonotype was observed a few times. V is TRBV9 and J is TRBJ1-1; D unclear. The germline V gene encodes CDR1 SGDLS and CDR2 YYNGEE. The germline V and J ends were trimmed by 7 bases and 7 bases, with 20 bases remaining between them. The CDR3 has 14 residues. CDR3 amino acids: CASGLAPGPDEAFF. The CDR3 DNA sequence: TGTGCCAGCGGCCTAGCTCCCGGGCCCGATGAAGCTTTCTTT.

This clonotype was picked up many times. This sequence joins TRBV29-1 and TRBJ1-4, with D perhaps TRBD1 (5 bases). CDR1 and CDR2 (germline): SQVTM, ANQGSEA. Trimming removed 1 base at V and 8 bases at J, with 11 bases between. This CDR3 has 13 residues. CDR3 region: CSVEGQGGEKLFF. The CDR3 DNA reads TGCAGCGTTGAAGGGCAGGGCGGCGAAAAACTGTTTTTT.

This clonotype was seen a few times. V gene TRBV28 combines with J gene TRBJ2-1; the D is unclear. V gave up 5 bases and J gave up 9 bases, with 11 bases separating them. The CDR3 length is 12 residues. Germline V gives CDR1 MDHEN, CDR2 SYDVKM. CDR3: CASSPPRVEQFF. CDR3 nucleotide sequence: TGTGCCAGCAGTCCCCCCCGGGTTGAGCAGTTCTTC.

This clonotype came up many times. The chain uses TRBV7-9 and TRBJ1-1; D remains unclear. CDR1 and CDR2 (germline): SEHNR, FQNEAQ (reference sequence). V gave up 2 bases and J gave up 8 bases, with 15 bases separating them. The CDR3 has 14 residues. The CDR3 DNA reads TGTGCCAGCAGCTTATTACTGCTGATTGGGGAAGCTTTCTTT. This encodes CASSLLLLIGEAFF.

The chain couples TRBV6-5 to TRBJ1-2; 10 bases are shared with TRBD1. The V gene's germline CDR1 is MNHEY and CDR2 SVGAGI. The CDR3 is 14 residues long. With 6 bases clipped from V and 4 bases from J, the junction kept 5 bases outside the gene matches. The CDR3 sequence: CASRRTGGGYGYTF. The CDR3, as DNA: TGTGCCAGCAGACGGACAGGGGGAGGCTATGGCTACACCTTC.

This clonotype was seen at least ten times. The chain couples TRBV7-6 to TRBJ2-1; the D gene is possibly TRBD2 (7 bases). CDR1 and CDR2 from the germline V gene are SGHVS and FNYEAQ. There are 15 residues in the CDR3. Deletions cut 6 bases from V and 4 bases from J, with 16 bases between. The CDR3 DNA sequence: TGTGCCAGCAGTCTCAGCGGGACACAATACAATGAGCAGTTCTTC. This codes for CASSLSGTQYNEQFF.

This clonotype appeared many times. CDR3 coding DNA: TGTGCCAGCAGCCCCGGGGATCCGACGGAGACCCAGTACTTC. This encodes CASSPGDPTETQYF. This sequence joins TRBV7-3 and TRBJ2-5; a possible D gene is TRBD2 (5 bases). There are 14 residues in the CDR3. Germline V lookup: CDR1 SGHTA, CDR2 FQGTGA. The germline V and J ends were trimmed by 5 bases and 5 bases, with 15 bases remaining between them.